These T cell receptor beta chains were read from a single sample in a study of T cells in localized non-small cell lung cancer. Assay used: immunoSEQ multiplex PCR; TCRdb lists only in-frame clones, some missing. Of tens of thousands of clones listed, about 88% are singletons. This sample comprised peripheral blood, obtained before any cancer treatment. The receptors stem from a woman aged 40-70 years with stage I squamous cell lung carcinoma. Each CDR3 is given with its conserved first and last residue. D genes are given only for firm matches. Clone size is not always given. Where it is, it says once, few, many or a class for expanded clones.

>.|TRBV11-2|.|TRBJ2-3
TGTGCCAGCAGCTCCAGCACAGATACGCAGTATTTT
CASSSSTDTQYF
>.|TRBV5-1|.|TRBJ2-5
TGCGCCAGCAGCTTGAACGGGGGCCGAGGGGAGACCCAGTACTTC
CASSLNGGRGETQYF
>.|TRBV6-1|.|TRBJ2-7
TGTGCCAGCAGTGAAATTAAGGGAGCCTACGAGCAGTACTTC
CASSEIKGAYEQYF
>.|TRBV15|.|TRBJ2-5
TGTGCCACCAGCAGAGATCAAACAGGGTGGCGAGAGACCCAGTACTTC
CATSRDQTGWRETQYF
>.|TRBV5-1|.|TRBJ2-3
TGCGCCAGCAGCTTAGGTGACACCCGGAGAGATACGCAGTATTTT
CASSLGDTRRDTQYF
>few|TRBV6-1|.|TRBJ2-7
TGTGCCAGCAGTGAAGGAGGAGGGCCGTTCTACGAGCAGTACTTC
CASSEGGGPFYEQYF
>.|TRBV30|TRBD1|TRBJ1-3
TGTGCCTGGAGTAAAGACAGGGTCGGAAACACCATATATTTT
CAWSKDRVGNTIYF
>.|TRBV15|.|TRBJ1-1
TGTGCCACCAGCAGAGGTGGGGGGGTCAACTCGAACACTGAAGCTTTCTTT
CATSRGGGVNSNTEAFF
>.|TRBV7-7|.|TRBJ2-5
TGTGCTAGCAGCTTGGGTTCGGGGGAGACCCAGTACTTC
CASSLGSGETQYF
>.|TRBV2|TRBD1|TRBJ2-7
TGTGCCAGCAGGGAGACAGGGGGCTACGAGCAGTACTTC
CASRETGGYEQYF
>.|TRBV19|.|TRBJ1-1
TGTGCCAGTAGTATCCATAAGGACGGCACTGAAGCTTTCTTT
CASSIHKDGTEAFF
>.|TRBV29-1|.|TRBJ2-7
TGCAGCGTTGAGGGCAGGGATTCCTACGAGCAGTACTTC
CSVEGRDSYEQYF
>.|TRBV6-1|.|TRBJ1-1
TGTGCCAGCAGTGGAGGGGCGGCGCTGAACACTGAAGCTTTCTTT
CASSGGAALNTEAFF
>.|TRBV9|TRBD1|TRBJ2-1
TGTGCCAGCAGCGTTGGACAGGGGGCTGGCGGTGAGCAGTTCTTC
CASSVGQGAGGEQFF
>.|TRBV29-1|.|TRBJ2-3
TGCAGCGTTGAAAGGCTTGGGGACGGCACAGATACGCAGTATTTT
CSVERLGDGTDTQYF
>once|TRBV5-1|.|TRBJ2-7
TGCGCCAGCAGCCGCGACAGCTACGAGCAGTACTTC
CASSRDSYEQYF